These 22 T cell receptor beta chains were sequenced from one sample in a study of OX40 agonist ivuxolimab in advanced cancers. Clones were sequenced by immunoSEQ multiplex PCR, and TCRdb holds only the in-frame ones, with some missing. The repertoire consists of 57,000 or so clones, with more than 70% occurring once and the leading ten covering roughly 2.7%. The sample in question was CD4+ or CD8+ T cells sorted from blood, obtained in a trial of the OX40 agonist ivuxolimab. These receptors all stem from an adult with an advanced solid tumor such as melanoma, head and neck, liver or kidney cancer.

The chain employs TRBV19 and TRBJ2-5, with D perhaps matching TRBD2 (6 bases). CDR3 length equals 14 residues. Trimming removed 5 bases at V and 9 bases at J, with 19 bases between. Germline loops: CDR1 LNHDA, CDR2 SQIVND (reference sequence). DNA of the CDR3: TGTGCCAGTAGTGCTGGGACTTCGGTCCCCCCCCAGTACTTC. Amino acids: CASSAGTSVPPQYF.

A few counts support this clone. This chain uses TRBV7-9 with TRBJ1-2, with D uncertain. Trimming took 4 bases from V and 2 from J, leaving 5 bases between them. The CDR3 contains 12 residues. Germline V lookup: CDR1 SEHNR, CDR2 FQNEAQ (reference sequence). The CDR3 sequence: CASSSDNYGYTF. In DNA, the CDR3 is TGTGCCAGCAGCTCAGACAACTATGGCTACACCTTC. Full variable domain (missing parts from reference TRBV7-9 and TRBJ1-2): DTGVSQNPRHKITKRGQNVTFRCDPISEHNRLYWYRQTLGQGPEFLTYFQNEAQLEKSRLLSDRFSAERPKGSFSTLEIQRTEQGDSAMYLCASSSDNYGYTFGSGTRLTVV.

The rearrangement links TRBV7-3 to TRBJ2-5; 9 bases agree with TRBD2. The V segment lost 4 bases and the J segment 1 base; nucleotides outside the gene matches: 1. CDR1 is SGHTA, CDR2 FQGTGA, per germline. The CDR3 runs 14 residues. The DNA of the CDR3 is TGTGCCAGCAGCTCGACTAGCGGCCAAGAGACCCAGTACTTC. Encoded protein: CASSSTSGQETQYF.

The chain couples TRBV6-1 to TRBJ2-7, with D possibly TRBD1 on 5 matching bases. Per germline, CDR1 MNHNS and CDR2 SASEGT. This CDR3 region has 14 residues. Trimming left V 2 bases short and J 0 bases short, with 8 bases between. CDR3 DNA sequence: TGTGCCAGCAGTGAATCTGACAGCTCCTACGAGCAGTACTTC. The encoded protein is CASSESDSSYEQYF.

The gene calls are TRBV5-1 and TRBJ1-3; D is uncertain. This CDR3 comprises 16 residues. Trimming removed 2 bases at V and 0 bases at J, with 12 bases between. Germline V gene data show CDR1 as SGHRS and CDR2 as YFSETQ. The CDR3 nucleotides read TGCGCCAGCAGCTTTCAAGGCCCCCTCTCTGGAAACACCATATATTTT. Translating it yields CASSFQGPLSGNTIYF.

This chain uses TRBV19 with TRBJ1-4, with D hard to call. Trimming took off 5 bases at V and 6 bases at J, with 16 bases between the two ends. CDR3 length: 15 residues. Germline values: CDR1 LNHDA, CDR2 SQIVND (reference sequence). The CDR3 region has the DNA TGTGCCAGTAGTCCCCCACGACGCAGATATGAAAAACTGTTTTTT. Its translation: CASSPPRRRYEKLFF.

The chain employs TRBV5-4 and TRBJ2-3; the D gene is possibly TRBD2 (5 bases). The CDR3 loop spans 13 amino acids. With 1 base removed from V and 5 bases from J, the gap between germline ends came to 8 bases. CDR1 and CDR2 from the germline V gene are SGHNT and YYREEE (reference sequence). Written as DNA, the CDR3 is TGTGCCAGCAGCTTGACGGGGATAGATACGCAGTATTTT. Encoded protein: CASSLTGIDTQYF.

This CDR3 reads CASRRGETQYF. The DNA for the CDR3 is TGTGCCAGCAGGAGGGGGGAGACCCAGTACTTC. This sequence joins TRBV2 and TRBJ2-5, with D possibly TRBD1 on 6 matching bases. V was cut by 6 bases and J by 5 bases, with 7 bases left in between. Germline V CDR1 and CDR2: SNHLY, FYNNEI. CDR3 length equals 11 residues.

This clone was detected only once. The V call is TRBV19, the J call TRBJ2-5; D possibly corresponds to TRBD1 (7 bases). The CDR3 covers 16 residues. The V end was cut by 6 bases, the J end by 2 bases, with 19 bases between. Germline CDR1 and CDR2: LNHDA and SQIVND (reference sequence). CDR3 in DNA: TGTGCCAGTAGCCGGACAGGTCGCGGGGCGCAAGAGACCCAGTACTTC. Translation gives CASSRTGRGAQETQYF.

This clone was seen once. The chain uses TRBV7-3 and TRBJ2-3; 9 bases fit TRBD2. Germline trimming cut 1 base from V and 2 bases from J; bases unmatched to any gene: 4. CDR1 and CDR2 from the germline V gene are SGHTA and FQGTGA. The CDR3 has 16 amino acids. The CDR3 is CASSLKAGGSTDTQYF. As DNA, the CDR3 is TGTGCCAGCAGCTTAAAAGCGGGGGGCTCCACAGATACGCAGTATTTT.

The V and J genes are TRBV9 and TRBJ1-5, with a tentative D call TRBD1 (5 bases). V lost 4 bases and J 3 bases, leaving 14 bases between the germline ends. CDR3 length: 15 residues. Germline assignment: CDR1 SGDLS and CDR2 YYNGEE. The CDR3 coding sequence is TGTGCCAGCAGCATAGGGGCAGGCCTCAATCAGCCCCAGCATTTT. Residues: CASSIGAGLNQPQHF.

The V call is TRBV30, the J call TRBJ2-1; tentatively, D is TRBD1 or TRBD2 (5 bases each). Trimming stripped 7 bases from V and 5 bases from J, with 18 bases between. The CDR3 runs to 14 residues. CDR1 is GTSNPN and CDR2 is SVGIG in the germline V gene (reference sequence). CDR3 amino acids: CAYTQGLGDNEQFF. The CDR3 coding sequence is TGTGCCTATACCCAGGGTTTGGGGGACAATGAGCAGTTCTTC.

This chain uses TRBV10-3 with TRBJ2-5; D may correspond to TRBD1 or TRBD2 (5 bases each). From germline, CDR1 is ENHRY and CDR2 SYGVKD. The CDR3 has 13 amino acids. With 10 bases removed from V and 5 bases from J, the gap between germline ends came to 17 bases. CDR3 loop: CATTTGPGETQYF. CDR3 nucleotide sequence: TGTGCCACCACGACGGGACCGGGGGAGACCCAGTACTTC.

This clone was counted between two and nine times. The chain links TRBV5-1 to TRBJ2-1; no clear D gene. The CDR3 contains 15 residues. Trimming removed 1 base from V and 6 bases from J, with 14 bases in between. Germline-derived CDR1 and CDR2 are SGHRS and YFSETQ. As DNA, the CDR3 is TGCGCCAGCAGCTTGTGGTCAGGAGCAAGCAATGAGCAGTTCTTC. The encoded protein is CASSLWSGASNEQFF.

This sequence joins TRBV15 and TRBJ2-5; D ambiguous. Matching the DNA end better, TRBJ2-7 makes the J call doubtful. Per the germline V gene, CDR1 is LNHNV and CDR2 is YYDKDF (reference sequence). The CDR3 is made up of 12 amino acids. CDR3 loop: CATSRDQAEQYF. The CDR3, as DNA: TGTGCCACCAGCAGAGACCAGGCCGAGCAGTACTTC.

A single count supports this clone. V usage is TRBV27 and J usage is TRBJ2-5; perhaps TRBD1 as D (6 bases). V dropped 5 bases and J dropped 2 bases, with 12 bases sitting between them. There are 14 residues in the CDR3. The germline V gene has CDR1 MNHEY and CDR2 SMNVEV (reference sequence). CDR3 nucleotide sequence: TGTGCCAGCAGTCCAGGGACATTTCAAGAGACCCAGTACTTC. Encoded protein: CASSPGTFQETQYF.

This clone was observed a single time. V gene TRBV6-5 combines with J gene TRBJ1-2; tentatively, D is TRBD1 (5 bases). Trimming stripped 2 bases from V and 4 bases from J, with 8 bases between. CDR1 and CDR2 from the germline V gene are MNHEY and SVGAGI. CDR3 size: 13 residues. CDR3 in amino acids: CASSYLDIYGYTF. CDR3 DNA: TGTGCCAGCAGTTACCTGGACATCTATGGCTACACCTTC.

This clone was picked up a small number of times. This chain connects TRBV18 to TRBJ2-3; possible D gene TRBD1, 6 bases. This CDR3 comprises 15 residues. The germline CDR1 and CDR2 sequences are KGHSH and LQKENI. V was clipped by 4 bases and J by 2 bases, with 13 bases between them. CDR3 nucleotide sequence: TGTGCCAGCTCACTACGAGGACAGACCACAGATACGCAGTATTTT. This gives the protein CASSLRGQTTDTQYF. The entire variable domain, with the rest obtained from reference TRBV18 and TRBJ2-3, is as follows: NAGVMQNPRHLVRRRGQEARLRCSPMKGHSHVYWYRQLPEEGLKFMVYLQKENIIDESGMPKERFSAEFPKEGPSILRIQQVVRGDSAAYFCASSLRGQTTDTQYFGPGTRLTVL.

The J gene is TRBJ1-1, the V gene TRBV29-1; D remains ambiguous. CDR1 and CDR2 from the germline V gene are SQVTM and ANQGSEA. This CDR3 is 13 amino acids long. V was trimmed by 7 bases and J by 5 bases, leaving 17 bases between them. The CDR3: CSADLRRATEAFF. The CDR3 DNA is TGCAGCGCTGACCTTAGACGGGCGACTGAAGCTTTCTTT.

The rearrangement joins TRBV4-1 to TRBJ2-3, with D possibly called TRBD1 or TRBD2 (6 bases each). V lost 4 bases to trimming and J lost 5 bases, with 10 bases between them. This CDR3 region has 13 residues. CDR1 and CDR2 from the germline V gene are MGHRA and YSYEKL. CDR3 residues: CASSPQGGDTQYF. CDR3 sequence (DNA): TGCGCCAGCAGCCCACAGGGAGGAGATACGCAGTATTTT.

The chain combines TRBV11-2 with TRBJ2-2; D is possibly TRBD2 (5 bases). Between the trimmed V and J ends, which lost 2 bases and 6 bases, there was a span of 16 bases. Germline V gene data show CDR1 as SGHAT and CDR2 as FQNNGV. The CDR3 contains 16 residues. This CDR3 is CASSLSEGIASGELFF. Written as DNA, the CDR3 is TGTGCCAGCAGCTTAAGCGAGGGCATCGCCTCCGGGGAGCTGTTTTTT.

In nucleotides, the CDR3 is TGTGCCAGCGGGAAACAGGGTCCAGAGACCCAGTACTTC. It encodes CASGKQGPETQYF. The genes are TRBV5-4 and TRBJ2-5, with D possibly matching TRBD1 (6 bases). CDR1 and CDR2 (germline): SGHNT, YYREEE (reference sequence). This CDR3 is 13 amino acids long. V dropped 7 bases and J dropped 4 bases, with 14 bases sitting between them.